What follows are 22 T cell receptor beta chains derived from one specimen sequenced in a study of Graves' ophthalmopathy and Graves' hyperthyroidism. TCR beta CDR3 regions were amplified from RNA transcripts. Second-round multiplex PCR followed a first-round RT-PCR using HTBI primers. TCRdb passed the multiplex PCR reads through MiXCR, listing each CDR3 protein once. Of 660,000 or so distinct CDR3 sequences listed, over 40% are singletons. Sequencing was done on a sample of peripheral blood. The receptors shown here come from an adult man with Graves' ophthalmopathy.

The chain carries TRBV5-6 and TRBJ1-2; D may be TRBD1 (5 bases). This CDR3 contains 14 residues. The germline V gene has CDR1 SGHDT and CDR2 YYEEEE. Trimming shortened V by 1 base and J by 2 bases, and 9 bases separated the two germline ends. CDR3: CASSLPTDNYGYTF. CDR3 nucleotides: TGTGCCAGCAGCTTGCCGACAGACAACTATGGCTACACCTTC.

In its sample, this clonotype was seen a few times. Here the CDR3 reads CSARDLGTGPGSPLHF. CDR3 nucleotides: TGCAGTGCTAGAGATTTAGGCACAGGTCCCGGATCACCCCTCCACTTT. The V gene is TRBV20-1, the J gene TRBJ1-6; TRBD1 might be the D (5 bases). The CDR3 covers 16 residues. In germline, CDR1 is DFQATT, CDR2 SNEGSKA (reference sequence). Trimming left V 0 bases short and J 10 bases short, with 19 bases between.

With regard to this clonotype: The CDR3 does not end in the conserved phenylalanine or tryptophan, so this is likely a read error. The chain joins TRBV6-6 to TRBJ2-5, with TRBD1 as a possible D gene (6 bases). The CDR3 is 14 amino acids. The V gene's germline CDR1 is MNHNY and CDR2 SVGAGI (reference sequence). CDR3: CASSEGTTQETQYV. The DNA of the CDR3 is TGTGCTAGCAGTGAAGGGACAACCCAAGAGACCCAGTACGTC.

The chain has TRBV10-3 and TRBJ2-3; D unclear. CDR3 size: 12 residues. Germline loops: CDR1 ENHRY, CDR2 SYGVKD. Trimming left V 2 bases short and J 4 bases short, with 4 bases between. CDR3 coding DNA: TGTGCCATCAGTGAGGCGGCAGATACGCAGTATTTT. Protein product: CAISEAADTQYF.

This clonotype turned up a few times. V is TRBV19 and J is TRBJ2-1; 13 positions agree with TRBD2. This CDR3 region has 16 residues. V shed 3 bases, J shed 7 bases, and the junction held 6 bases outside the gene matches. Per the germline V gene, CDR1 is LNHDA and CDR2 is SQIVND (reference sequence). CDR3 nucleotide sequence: TGTGCCAGTAGTATCCCAGGACTAGCGGGAGTGAATGAGCAGTTCTTC. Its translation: CASSIPGLAGVNEQFF.

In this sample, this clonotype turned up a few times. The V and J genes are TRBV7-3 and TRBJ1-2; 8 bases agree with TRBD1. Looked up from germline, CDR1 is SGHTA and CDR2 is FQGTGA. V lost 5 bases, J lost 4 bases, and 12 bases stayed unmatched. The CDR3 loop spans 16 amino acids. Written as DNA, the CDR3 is TGTGCCAGCAGCCAAGACCGACAGGGGTCTGTCTATGGCTACACCTTC. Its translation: CASSQDRQGSVYGYTF.

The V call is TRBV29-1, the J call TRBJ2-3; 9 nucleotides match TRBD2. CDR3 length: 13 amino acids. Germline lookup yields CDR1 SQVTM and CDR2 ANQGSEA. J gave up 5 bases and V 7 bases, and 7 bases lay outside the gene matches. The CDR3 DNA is TGCAGCGCTGCCCGGACTAGCGTAGATACGCAGTATTTT. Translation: CSAARTSVDTQYF.

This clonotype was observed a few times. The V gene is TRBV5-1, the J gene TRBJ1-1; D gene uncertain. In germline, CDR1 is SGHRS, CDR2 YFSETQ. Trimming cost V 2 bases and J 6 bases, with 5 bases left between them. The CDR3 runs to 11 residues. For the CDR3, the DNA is TGCGCCAGCAGCTTCTCCGCTGAAGCTTTCTTT. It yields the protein CASSFSAEAFF.

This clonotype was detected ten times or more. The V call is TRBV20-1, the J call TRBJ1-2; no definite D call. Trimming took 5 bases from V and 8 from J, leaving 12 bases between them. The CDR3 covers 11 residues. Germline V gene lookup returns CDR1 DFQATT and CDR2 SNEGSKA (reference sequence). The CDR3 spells CSAGREEGYTF. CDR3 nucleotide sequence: TGCAGTGCTGGGCGGGAGGAGGGCTACACCTTC.

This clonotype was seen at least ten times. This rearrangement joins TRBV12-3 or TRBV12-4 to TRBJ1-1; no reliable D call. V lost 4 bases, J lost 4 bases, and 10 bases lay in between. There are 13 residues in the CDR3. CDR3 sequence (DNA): TGTGCCAGCAGTTATACGCGGATCACTGAAGCTTTCTTT. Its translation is CASSYTRITEAFF.

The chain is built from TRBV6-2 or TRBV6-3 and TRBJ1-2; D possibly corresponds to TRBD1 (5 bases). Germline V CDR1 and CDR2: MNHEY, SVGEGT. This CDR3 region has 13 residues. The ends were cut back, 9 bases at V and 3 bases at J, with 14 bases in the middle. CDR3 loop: CARSEGWYYGYTF. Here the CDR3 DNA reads TGTGCCAGAAGTGAGGGGTGGTACTATGGCTACACCTTC.

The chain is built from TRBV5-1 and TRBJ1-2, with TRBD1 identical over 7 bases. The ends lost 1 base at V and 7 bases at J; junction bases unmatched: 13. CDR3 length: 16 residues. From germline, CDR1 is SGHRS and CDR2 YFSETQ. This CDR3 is CASSLKWVQGTSGYTF. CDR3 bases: TGCGCCAGCAGCTTGAAGTGGGTACAGGGGACTTCTGGCTACACCTTC.

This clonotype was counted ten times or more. CDR3: CASNTLAGGGYGGGEQYF. In DNA, the CDR3 is TGTGCCAGCAATACACTAGCGGGGGGGGGGTATGGCGGAGGCGAGCAGTACTTC. The V gene is TRBV25-1, the J gene TRBJ2-7; 13 bases line up with TRBD2. The CDR3 loop spans 18 amino acids. Germline V lookup: CDR1 MGHDK, CDR2 SYGVNS. V lost 7 bases, J lost 6 bases, and 18 bases stayed unmatched.

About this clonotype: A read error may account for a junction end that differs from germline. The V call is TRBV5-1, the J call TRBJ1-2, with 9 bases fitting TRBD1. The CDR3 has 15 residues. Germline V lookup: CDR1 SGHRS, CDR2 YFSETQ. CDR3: CASSLAAGTGNGYTF. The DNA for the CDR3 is TGTGCCAGCAGTTTAGCCGCCGGGACAGGGAACGGCTACACCTTC.

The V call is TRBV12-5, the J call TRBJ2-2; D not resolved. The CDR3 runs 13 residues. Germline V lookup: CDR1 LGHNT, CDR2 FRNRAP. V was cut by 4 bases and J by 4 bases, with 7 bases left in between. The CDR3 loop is CASGSISTGELFF. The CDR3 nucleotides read TGTGCTAGTGGTTCCATTTCCACCGGGGAGCTGTTTTTT.

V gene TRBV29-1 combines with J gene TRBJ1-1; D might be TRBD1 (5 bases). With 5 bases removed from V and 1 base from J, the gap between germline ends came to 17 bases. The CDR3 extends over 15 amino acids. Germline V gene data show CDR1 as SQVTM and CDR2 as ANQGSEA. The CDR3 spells CSVRGLAGGNTEAFF. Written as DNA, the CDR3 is TGCAGCGTTCGGGGACTAGCGGGGGGGAACACTGAAGCTTTCTTT. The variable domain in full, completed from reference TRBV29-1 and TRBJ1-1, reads SAVISQKPSRDICQRGTSLTIQCQVDSQVTMMFWYRQQPGQSLTLIATANQGSEATYESGFVIDKFPISRPNLTFSTLTVSNMSPEDSSIYLCSVRGLAGGNTEAFFGQGTRLTVV.

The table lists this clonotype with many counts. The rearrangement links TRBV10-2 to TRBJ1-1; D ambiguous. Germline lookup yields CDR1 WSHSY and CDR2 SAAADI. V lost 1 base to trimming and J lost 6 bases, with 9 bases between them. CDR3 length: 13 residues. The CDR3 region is CASSELGIPEAFF. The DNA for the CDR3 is TGCGCCAGCAGTGAGTTAGGCATTCCTGAAGCTTTCTTT.

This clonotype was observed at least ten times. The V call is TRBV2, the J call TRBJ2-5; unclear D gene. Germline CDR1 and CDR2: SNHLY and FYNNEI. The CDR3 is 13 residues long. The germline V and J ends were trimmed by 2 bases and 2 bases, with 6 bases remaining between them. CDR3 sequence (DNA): TGTGCCAGCAGTGAACAGGAGCAAGAGACCCAGTACTTC. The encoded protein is CASSEQEQETQYF.

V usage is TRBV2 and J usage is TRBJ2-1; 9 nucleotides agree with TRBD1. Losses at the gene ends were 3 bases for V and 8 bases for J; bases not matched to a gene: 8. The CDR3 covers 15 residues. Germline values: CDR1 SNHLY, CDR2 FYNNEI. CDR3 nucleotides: TGTGCCAGCAGTGAGCCGGGACAGGGAAAAGATGAGCAGTTCTTC. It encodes CASSEPGQGKDEQFF.

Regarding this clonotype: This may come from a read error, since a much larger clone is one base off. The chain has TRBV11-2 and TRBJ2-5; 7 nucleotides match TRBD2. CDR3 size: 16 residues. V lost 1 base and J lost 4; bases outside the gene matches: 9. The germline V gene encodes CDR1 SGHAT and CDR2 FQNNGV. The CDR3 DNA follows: TGTGCCAGCAGCTTAGGTCCTCGACTAGCTTTAGAGACCCAGTACTTC. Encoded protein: CASSLGPRLALETQYF.

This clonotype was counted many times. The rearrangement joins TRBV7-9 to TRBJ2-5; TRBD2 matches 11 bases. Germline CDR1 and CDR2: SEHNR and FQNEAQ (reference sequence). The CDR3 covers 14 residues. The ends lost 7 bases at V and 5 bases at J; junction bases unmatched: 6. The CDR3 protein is CASTLTSGTETQYF. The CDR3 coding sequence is TGTGCCAGCACCCTGACTAGCGGGACCGAGACCCAGTACTTC.

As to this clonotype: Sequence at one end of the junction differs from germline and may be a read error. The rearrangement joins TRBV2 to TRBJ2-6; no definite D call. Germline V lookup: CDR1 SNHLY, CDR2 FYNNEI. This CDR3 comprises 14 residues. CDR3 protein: CASKRGDGDNVLTF. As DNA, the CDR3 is TGTGCCAGCAAGCGTGGGGATGGGGACAACGTCCTGACTTTC.